The rows below give T cell receptor beta chains drawn from one sample of a study of OX40 agonist ivuxolimab in advanced cancers. Method: immunoSEQ multiplex PCR; TCRdb's copy keeps in-frame clones and lacks some. The table lists about 48,000 clones, 70% to 80% of them singletons. The source was CD4+ or CD8+ T cells sorted from blood, collected in a trial of the OX40 agonist ivuxolimab. The receptors shown here come from an adult with an advanced solid tumor such as melanoma, head and neck, liver or kidney cancer. Both conserved end residues are part of each CDR3. Fields, in order: J gene, D gene, V gene, CDR3 length, CDR3 protein. The D gene is left open where the match is weak.

j_call: TRBJ1-5; d_call: NA; v_call: TRBV2; cdr3_length: 15; cdr3_aa: CASSEWGVTNQPQHF
j_call: TRBJ1-3; d_call: NA; v_call: TRBV2; cdr3_length: 15; cdr3_aa: CASSREALSGNTIYF
j_call: TRBJ2-3; d_call: NA; v_call: TRBV5-4; cdr3_length: 14; cdr3_aa: CASSLARRADTQYF
j_call: TRBJ1-1; d_call: NA; v_call: TRBV7-9; cdr3_length: 17; cdr3_aa: CASSLEGQGFMNTEAFF
j_call: TRBJ2-1; d_call: NA; v_call: TRBV6-6; cdr3_length: 15; cdr3_aa: CATSGIDALLHEQFF
j_call: TRBJ1-3; d_call: NA; v_call: TRBV5-5; cdr3_length: 14; cdr3_aa: CASSPFSSGNTIYF
j_call: TRBJ2-5; d_call: TRBD1; v_call: TRBV9; cdr3_length: 13; cdr3_aa: CASSQGGGETQYF
j_call: TRBJ2-5; d_call: NA; v_call: TRBV30; cdr3_length: 13; cdr3_aa: CAWETQRWGTQYF
j_call: TRBJ1-1; d_call: NA; v_call: TRBV9; cdr3_length: 16; cdr3_aa: CASSVRGELLNTEAFF
j_call: TRBJ2-1; d_call: TRBD2; v_call: TRBV5-1; cdr3_length: 14; cdr3_aa: CASKGTSGSNEQFF
j_call: TRBJ1-2; d_call: NA; v_call: TRBV7-3; cdr3_length: 14; cdr3_aa: CASSLSPADKGYTF
j_call: TRBJ2-5; d_call: TRBD1; v_call: TRBV7-2; cdr3_length: 16; cdr3_aa: CASSPYSGTEGETQYF
j_call: TRBJ2-5; d_call: NA; v_call: TRBV4-3; cdr3_length: 13; cdr3_aa: CASSQDRDQTQYF
j_call: TRBJ1-6; d_call: NA; v_call: TRBV25-1; cdr3_length: 13; cdr3_aa: CASSEFQNSPLHF
j_call: TRBJ2-1; d_call: NA; v_call: TRBV5-1; cdr3_length: 15; cdr3_aa: CASSFRSGRYNEQFF
j_call: TRBJ1-4; d_call: NA; v_call: TRBV7-9; cdr3_length: 14; cdr3_aa: CASSYFWGYEKLFF
j_call: TRBJ1-2; d_call: NA; v_call: TRBV6-5; cdr3_length: 15; cdr3_aa: CASRRNGDATYGYTF
j_call: TRBJ2-7; d_call: TRBD1; v_call: TRBV5-5; cdr3_length: 15; cdr3_aa: CASRRTGNPSHEQYF
j_call: TRBJ2-2; d_call: TRBD1; v_call: TRBV6-5; cdr3_length: 15; cdr3_aa: CASSLQGHGTGELFF
j_call: TRBJ2-7; d_call: TRBD2; v_call: TRBV10-2; cdr3_length: 13; cdr3_aa: CASRAGGRREQYF
j_call: TRBJ2-1; d_call: NA; v_call: TRBV19; cdr3_length: 14; cdr3_aa: CASSIDRPYNEQFF
j_call: TRBJ2-5; d_call: TRBD2; v_call: TRBV4-1; cdr3_length: 19; cdr3_aa: CASSQRGLAGGPRQETQYF
j_call: TRBJ2-5; d_call: TRBD2; v_call: TRBV7-2; cdr3_length: 18; cdr3_aa: CASSFRTSGRRGVETQYF
j_call: TRBJ1-4; d_call: NA; v_call: TRBV27; cdr3_length: 13; cdr3_aa: CASSRGANEKLFF
j_call: TRBJ1-6; d_call: TRBD1; v_call: TRBV7-3; cdr3_length: 15; cdr3_aa: CASSSSTGTGSPLHF
j_call: TRBJ1-3; d_call: NA; v_call: TRBV6-6; cdr3_length: 15; cdr3_aa: CASSYSGRTGNTIYF
j_call: TRBJ2-1; d_call: NA; v_call: TRBV2; cdr3_length: 15; cdr3_aa: CATSSSGTYYNEQFF
j_call: TRBJ2-3; d_call: TRBD1; v_call: TRBV7-3; cdr3_length: 14; cdr3_aa: CASSRDRASDTQYF
j_call: TRBJ2-1; d_call: TRBD1; v_call: TRBV10-3; cdr3_length: 14; cdr3_aa: CAISRATGFDEQFF
j_call: TRBJ2-7; d_call: NA; v_call: TRBV5-1; cdr3_length: 16; cdr3_aa: CASSLDAGGFAYEQYF
j_call: TRBJ2-7; d_call: TRBD1; v_call: TRBV7-6; cdr3_length: 12; cdr3_aa: CASSGDSYEQYF
j_call: TRBJ1-2; d_call: NA; v_call: TRBV11-2; cdr3_length: 13; cdr3_aa: CASSLGLEYGYTF
j_call: TRBJ2-6; d_call: NA; v_call: TRBV27; cdr3_length: 14; cdr3_aa: CASSLGVGANVLTF
j_call: TRBJ2-3; d_call: NA; v_call: TRBV10-3; cdr3_length: 13; cdr3_aa: CATPGPGTDTQYF
j_call: TRBJ1-4; d_call: NA; v_call: TRBV5-1; cdr3_length: 15; cdr3_aa: CASSLARASNEKLFF
j_call: TRBJ1-2; d_call: NA; v_call: TRBV29-1; cdr3_length: 12; cdr3_aa: CSVPTGYYGYTF
j_call: TRBJ1-1; d_call: NA; v_call: TRBV15; cdr3_length: 12; cdr3_aa: CATSRGYVEAFF
j_call: TRBJ2-7; d_call: TRBD1; v_call: TRBV5-1; cdr3_length: 14; cdr3_aa: CASSLPQGNYEQYF
j_call: TRBJ2-3; d_call: NA; v_call: TRBV27; cdr3_length: 16; cdr3_aa: CASSLSEIPSTDTQYF
j_call: TRBJ2-3; d_call: NA; v_call: TRBV5-6; cdr3_length: 12; cdr3_aa: CASRKGENKQYF
j_call: TRBJ1-1; d_call: NA; v_call: TRBV7-2; cdr3_length: 12; cdr3_aa: CASSLDVGTAFF
j_call: TRBJ1-5; d_call: NA; v_call: TRBV6-5; cdr3_length: 13; cdr3_aa: CASSLGPYQPQHF
j_call: TRBJ2-1; d_call: TRBD2; v_call: TRBV10-3; cdr3_length: 14; cdr3_aa: CAIRGGRASNEQFF
j_call: TRBJ1-3; d_call: NA; v_call: TRBV5-1; cdr3_length: 14; cdr3_aa: CASSQASSGNTIYF
j_call: TRBJ1-3; d_call: NA; v_call: TRBV9; cdr3_length: 13; cdr3_aa: CASSVSSGNTIYF
j_call: TRBJ1-4; d_call: TRBD1; v_call: TRBV7-2; cdr3_length: 15; cdr3_aa: CASSPRDSSNEKLFF
j_call: TRBJ2-7; d_call: NA; v_call: TRBV4-3; cdr3_length: 15; cdr3_aa: CASSKQVGASYEQYF
j_call: TRBJ2-5; d_call: NA; v_call: TRBV6-1; cdr3_length: 14; cdr3_aa: CASSGFAGLETQYF
j_call: TRBJ2-1; d_call: NA; v_call: TRBV5-1; cdr3_length: 14; cdr3_aa: CASSLGQGTNEQFF
j_call: TRBJ1-5; d_call: NA; v_call: TRBV5-8; cdr3_length: 15; cdr3_aa: CASSLGFLGNQPQHF
j_call: TRBJ2-1; d_call: TRBD2; v_call: TRBV5-1; cdr3_length: 12; cdr3_aa: CASTKNREEKFF
j_call: TRBJ2-7; d_call: TRBD2; v_call: TRBV5-5; cdr3_length: 16; cdr3_aa: CASSPASGRVENEQYF
j_call: TRBJ2-3; d_call: TRBD1; v_call: TRBV27; cdr3_length: 15; cdr3_aa: CASSLRGQGADTQYF
j_call: TRBJ2-3; d_call: TRBD2; v_call: TRBV6-4; cdr3_length: 18; cdr3_aa: CASTPPEGTSGRADTQYF
j_call: TRBJ1-5; d_call: TRBD1; v_call: TRBV5-5; cdr3_length: 14; cdr3_aa: CASSFTGDGQPQHF
j_call: TRBJ1-2; d_call: TRBD1; v_call: TRBV6-6; cdr3_length: 15; cdr3_aa: CASRGSIRDSQHYTF
j_call: TRBJ2-5; d_call: NA; v_call: TRBV6-1; cdr3_length: 16; cdr3_aa: CASSEVGGHSQETQYF
j_call: TRBJ1-2; d_call: NA; v_call: TRBV18; cdr3_length: 13; cdr3_aa: CASSPEDSYGYTF
j_call: TRBJ2-2; d_call: NA; v_call: TRBV5-8; cdr3_length: 16; cdr3_aa: CASSLATGGHHGELFF
j_call: TRBJ2-3; d_call: NA; v_call: TRBV7-6; cdr3_length: 13; cdr3_aa: CASSLSSSDTQYF